The clone carrying this T cell receptor beta chain came up once. Its antigen is unknown. Through template switching, a universal primer site was introduced, and the cDNA contained unique molecular identifiers. TCRdb re-called the 5' RACE reads with MiXCR, one entry per CDR3 protein. The table records roughly 630,000 distinct CDR3 sequences, about 7.1% of them present only once. This record belongs to a study of identical twins. General study results and limits: Analyses based on zero insertions could be partly confounded by invariant MAIT and iNKT cells. For out-of-frame alpha sequences shared by twins, low generation probability was in excess.

The data were also submitted as part of a second study, on yellow fever vaccine responses in identical twins.

This TCR was recovered from a woman aged 18-29 years in good health. Material for sequencing was PBMCs.

This CDR3 reads CSVVPTYNEQFF. The CDR3 DNA sequence: TGCAGCGTTGTGCCTACCTACAATGAGCAGTTCTTC. This chain connects TRBV29-1 to TRBJ2-1; D remains ambiguous. V was shortened by 4 bases and J by 2 bases, with 6 bases between the two germline ends. This CDR3 is built from 12 residues. CDR1 is SQVTM and CDR2 is ANQGSEA in the germline V gene.